This T cell receptor (beta chain) was sequenced during a study of blood T cell repertoires in COVID-19. Data came from immunoSEQ multiplex PCR; TCRdb stores just in-frame clones and leaves some out. The table has around 300,000 clones, around 86% seen once. Germline CDR1 SGHKS, CDR2 YYEKEE (reference sequence). This CDR3 contains 16 residues. V trimming: 5 bases; J trimming: 2 bases; junction bases outside the gene matches: 11. This sequence was found in a woman aged 30 to 39 with active or convalescent COVID-19. The rearrangement links TRBV5-5 to TRBJ2-3; 7 bases line up with TRBD1. The source material was peripheral blood. CDR3 sequence reads: CASSPPTGTYTDTQYF. The CDR3 bases are TGTGCCAGCAGTCCACCGACAGGGACCTACACAGATACGCAGTATTTT.